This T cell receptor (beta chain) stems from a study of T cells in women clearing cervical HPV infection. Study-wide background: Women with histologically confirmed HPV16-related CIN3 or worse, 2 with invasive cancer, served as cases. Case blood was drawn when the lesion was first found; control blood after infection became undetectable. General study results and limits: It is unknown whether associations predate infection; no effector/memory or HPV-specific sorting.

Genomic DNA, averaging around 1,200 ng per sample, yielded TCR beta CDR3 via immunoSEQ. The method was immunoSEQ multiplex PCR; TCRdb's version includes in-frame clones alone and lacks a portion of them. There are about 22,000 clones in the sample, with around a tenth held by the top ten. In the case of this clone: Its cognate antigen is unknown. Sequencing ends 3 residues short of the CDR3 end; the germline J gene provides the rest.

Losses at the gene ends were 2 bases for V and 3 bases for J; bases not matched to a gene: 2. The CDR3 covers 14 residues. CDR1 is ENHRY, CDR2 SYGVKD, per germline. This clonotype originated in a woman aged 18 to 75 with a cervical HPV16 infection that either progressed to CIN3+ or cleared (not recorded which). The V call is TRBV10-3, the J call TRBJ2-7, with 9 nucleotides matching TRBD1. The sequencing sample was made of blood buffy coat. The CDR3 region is CAISEGQGFYEQYF. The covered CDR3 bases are TGTGCCATCAGTGAGGGACAGGGGTTCTACGAG.